This T cell receptor beta chain was sequenced for a study of T cells after yellow fever vaccination (dated by TCRdb to 2018 to 2020). The study in broad terms: The SMART-Seq v4 Ultra Low Input RNA kit was used to prepare libraries from fractions with low cell numbers. To follow T-cell clones before and after primary and booster YFV17D yellow fever vaccination, bulk TCR alpha and beta repertoires were sequenced over time. Two healthy male donors, one aged 18 to 30 and one aged 30 to 40 years, made up the cohort. Blood samples were taken at several timepoints before and after primary and secondary immunization, and bulk PBMC replicates and cell subsets were isolated. The paper's findings and limits, for the study overall: Most clones expanded after primary vaccination were re-detected after the booster (almost 98% of CD4 and approximately 89% of CD8), suggesting broad memory maintenance. Computational filtering was required because FACS-sorted repertoires could contain abundant contaminating clonotypes from the bulk population. Because the study included only a couple of donors, the extent to which the findings can be generalized is limited. A small fraction of clonotypes showed up in both the CD4 and CD8 compartments, probably as a result of convergent recombination. Compared with the primary T-cell response, the secondary T-cell response was weaker but faster, peaking on day 5 rather than day 15.

Details on this clonotype: The antigen it recognizes is unknown. Per-base qualities were not stored, and no clone one base away is much larger.

Synthesis of TCR cDNA relied on 5'RACE template switching, a step that introduced a universal primer site along with unique molecular identifiers. Priming of cDNA synthesis was performed from both the TCR alpha and TCR beta constant segments. Two PCR steps were used to amplify libraries, with sample barcodes and sequencing adapters being added in the second step. Sequencing of libraries was done on Illumina HiSeq 2500 (2x100 bp) or NovaSeq (2x150 bp). The published analysis was carried out like this. MIGEC handled demultiplexing of reads and collapsing into UMI consensus sequences, while MiXCR performed V(D)J alignment. Clonotypes responding to the vaccine were identified with edgeR on replicate PBMC samples, with the criteria of FDR below 0.01 and a log2 fold change above 5 up to day 15. Each bulk clonotype was labeled CD4 or CD8 based on which sequenced repertoire, CD4 or CD8, contained the clonotype at higher abundance. TCRdb itself trimmed the public reads at Q25 with fastp, ran MiXCR and retained productive beta chains. Each record represents a unique CDR3 protein, reported with the most common genes and DNA among its rows. What appears here as the V and J calls and clone size reflects TCRdb's work, not the paper's. The sample table holds some 670,000 distinct CDR3 sequences, of which approximately 13% were seen once. The ten largest clones capture about 15% of the sample.

The treatment or condition label of this sample denotes: live attenuated yellow fever vaccine strain. Two biological replicates of bulk PBMCs were collected at each blood-draw timepoint. PBMCs were isolated from peripheral blood using a standard Ficoll-Paque protocol. TriZol was used to extract RNA from bulk PBMCs, from CD4 and CD8 fractions, and from dextramer-positive and dextramer-negative fractions. Its CDR3 holds 17 amino acids, cysteine through phenylalanine. Kept here is only the CDR3 DNA, which spans 51 bases and is read in frame from base 1. Trimming costs V 0 bases and J 4 bases, and their ends lie 19 bases apart. CDR1 DFQATT and CDR2 SNEGSKA are derived from the germline V gene (reference sequence).

The V and J segments used are TRBV20-1 and TRBJ2-1; the D gene lacks a confident call. Source: PBMCs, taken on the day of the yellow fever booster vaccination. The TCR sequence derives from a man younger than 40 who received the YFV17D yellow fever vaccine. In nucleotide form, the sequence is TGCAGTGCTAGAGATCGGTTCTCCGGCTTCGTGTACAATGAGCAGTTCTTC. It encodes CSARDRFSGFVYNEQFF.